This entry lists 30 T cell receptor beta chains sequenced from one sample in a study of cytomegalovirus exposure and HLA in healthy donors (TCRdb year 2017). The library came from the immunoSEQ multiplex PCR assay. The multiplex PCR relied on a mix of 60 forward primers for TCR Vbeta segments and 13 reverse primers for TCR Jbeta segments. TCRdb stores this immuneACCESS table with in-frame sequences only. Part of the clones is absent; in the studies checked, under half of the shortfall reflects unresolved V genes, and no reason is known for the rest. This sample comprises 95,000 to 150,000 clones, over 65% of them detected only once. The leading ten clones occupy around 3.7% of the sample. Material: PBMCs. The receptor set was obtained from a man aged 30 to 45 in good health and CMV-seronegative.

The V and J genes are TRBV28 and TRBJ2-6; a possible D gene is TRBD2 (5 bases). Between the trimmed V and J ends, which lost 4 bases and 0 bases, there was a span of 10 bases. CDR1 is MDHEN and CDR2 is SYDVKM in the germline V gene. The CDR3 loop spans 16 amino acids. The CDR3 DNA follows: TGTGCCAGCAGTTCAGGAGGTAGCTCTGGGGCCAACGTCCTGACTTTC. Residues: CASSSGGSSGANVLTF.

This clone was detected only a few times. CDR3 region: CAWSVQGGPQHF. DNA of the CDR3: TGTGCCTGGAGTGTACAGGGGGGGCCCCAGCATTTT. V usage is TRBV30 and J usage is TRBJ1-5; 8 bases are shared with TRBD1. The CDR3 consists of 12 residues. V was clipped by 0 bases and J by 9 bases; unmatched bases: 1. Germline V gene data show CDR1 as GTSNPN and CDR2 as SVGIG (reference sequence).

The chain couples TRBV2 to TRBJ2-2; 10 bases align to TRBD2. The CDR3 covers 17 residues. The trim removed 3 bases at V and 0 bases at J, leaving 4 bases unmatched. Germline loops: CDR1 SNHLY, CDR2 FYNNEI. CDR3 residues: CASSEGLAGANTGELFF. CDR3 in DNA: TGTGCCAGCAGTGAGGGGCTAGCGGGGGCGAACACCGGGGAGCTGTTTTTT.

This sequence joins TRBV7-9 and TRBJ1-5, with D uncertain. This CDR3 is built from 15 residues. Germline CDR1 reads SEHNR; CDR2 reads FQNEAQ (reference sequence). V was shortened by 5 bases and J by 0 bases, with 11 bases between the two germline ends. The CDR3 nucleotides are TGTGCCAGCAGCCCACCACCGGGTAGCAATCAGCCCCAGCATTTT. Translated, it gives CASSPPPGSNQPQHF.

A single count supports this clone. This chain joins TRBV5-6 and TRBJ1-6; 11 nucleotides agree with TRBD1. The CDR3 is made up of 19 amino acids. Germline CDR1 SGHDT, CDR2 YYEEEE. V shed 0 bases, J shed 4 bases, and the junction held 9 bases outside the gene matches. CDR3 DNA: TGTGCCAGCAGCTTGGATGGGACAGGGGGTTTTTCTTATAATTCACCCCTCCACTTT. As protein: CASSLDGTGGFSYNSPLHF.

This chain connects TRBV5-6 to TRBJ1-2, with D unresolved. The CDR3 runs 15 residues. Trimming left V 4 bases short and J 4 bases short, with 17 bases between. CDR1 and CDR2 (germline): SGHDT, YYEEEE. The CDR3 region is CASSVTPVGSYGYTF. The CDR3 nucleotides read TGTGCCAGCAGCGTCACTCCTGTTGGGAGCTATGGCTACACCTTC.

The chain joins TRBV30 to TRBJ2-5; 7 bases align to TRBD1. Looked up from germline, CDR1 is GTSNPN and CDR2 is SVGIG (reference sequence). V dropped 0 bases and J dropped 5; count of bases not matched to a gene: 6. The CDR3 has 14 amino acids. This chain's CDR3 is CAWSVVGGRETQYF. CDR3 nucleotides: TGTGCCTGGAGTGTAGTAGGGGGCAGGGAGACCCAGTACTTC.

The chain carries TRBV5-6 and TRBJ1-3, with D perhaps TRBD1 (5 bases). The V and J ends lost 4 bases and 0 bases respectively, with 11 bases between them. The germline CDR1 and CDR2 sequences are SGHDT and YYEEEE. The CDR3 runs to 15 residues. CDR3 region: CASSPGRFSGNTIYF. The CDR3, as DNA: TGTGCCAGCAGCCCAGGGAGGTTCTCTGGAAACACCATATATTTT.

This clone was seen only a few times. The J gene is TRBJ2-7, the V gene TRBV18; 10 nucleotides line up with TRBD1. Trimming took 3 bases from V and 4 from J; bases not matched to a gene: 3. The V gene's germline CDR1 is KGHSH and CDR2 LQKENI. The CDR3 runs to 14 residues. The CDR3 sequence: CASSPQGQGYEQYF. The CDR3 DNA sequence: TGTGCCAGCTCACCTCAGGGACAGGGGTACGAGCAGTACTTC.

The chain uses TRBV29-1 and TRBJ1-1; 9 bases fit TRBD1. The CDR3 loop spans 11 amino acids. From germline, CDR1 is SQVTM and CDR2 ANQGSEA. V shed 4 bases and J 8 bases; nucleotides not matched to a gene: 2. The CDR3 nucleotides are TGCAGCGTTGGTGGGACAGGGGAAGCTTTCTTT. Encoded protein: CSVGGTGEAFF.

The chain joins TRBV6-6 to TRBJ2-1; 7 nucleotides match TRBD2. The CDR3 consists of 16 residues. J lost 0 bases, V lost 6 bases, and 8 bases had no gene match. Germline CDR1 and CDR2: MNHNY and SVGAGI (reference sequence). CDR3 in DNA: TGTGCCAGCAGCTCACAGCGGGGAAGCTCCTACAATGAGCAGTTCTTC. It codes for CASSSQRGSSYNEQFF.

The chain joins TRBV27 to TRBJ2-3; 9 bases are shared with TRBD2. The V gene end was trimmed by 6 bases and the J gene end by 2 bases; junction bases not matched to a gene: 12. CDR1 is MNHEY and CDR2 is SMNVEV in the germline V gene (reference sequence). This CDR3 spans 17 amino acids. The CDR3 bases are TGTGCCAGCAGACTCGGGGTAACTAGCGGGTTCACAGATACGCAGTATTTT. Translating gives CASRLGVTSGFTDTQYF.

The CDR3 region is CASSNRRRQGNEQFF. The CDR3 coding sequence is TGTGCCAGTAGTAATCGCCGCCGGCAGGGGAATGAGCAGTTCTTC. This sequence joins TRBV19 and TRBJ2-1; a weak D match, TRBD1 (6 bases). This CDR3 has 15 residues. From germline, CDR1 is LNHDA and CDR2 SQIVND (reference sequence). V was clipped by 4 bases and J by 7 bases, with 17 bases between them.

This clone was observed a single time. The V gene is TRBV27, the J gene TRBJ1-1; D is possibly TRBD1 (5 bases). V shed 2 bases and J shed 4 bases, with 17 bases lying between them. Germline V gene lookup returns CDR1 MNHEY and CDR2 SMNVEV (reference sequence). This CDR3 is 16 amino acids long. The CDR3 DNA follows: TGTGCCAGCAGTTTAGCCGGGGGGGGATTGGTCACTGAAGCTTTCTTT. The encoded protein is CASSLAGGGLVTEAFF.

The chain links TRBV5-6 to TRBJ2-4, with D perhaps matching TRBD2 (6 bases). Germline CDR1 is SGHDT and CDR2 is YYEEEE. V was cut by 3 bases and J by 3 bases, with 10 bases left in between. The CDR3 totals 14 residues. The CDR3 reads CASSYPGSKNIQYF. The CDR3, as DNA: TGTGCCAGCAGCTACCCCGGGAGCAAAAACATTCAGTACTTC.

This clone was seen just once. The rearrangement joins TRBV15 to TRBJ2-7, with TRBD2 matching 10 bases. There are 16 residues in the CDR3. Germline lookup yields CDR1 LNHNV and CDR2 YYDKDF (reference sequence). V trimming: 0 bases; J trimming: 2 bases; junction bases outside the gene matches: 4. CDR3 protein: CATSRELAGSTYEQYF. CDR3 sequence (DNA): TGTGCCACCAGCAGAGAACTAGCGGGGAGTACCTACGAGCAGTACTTC.

This clone was seen a handful of times. The chain is built from TRBV2 and TRBJ2-7; 13 bases map to TRBD2. The length of the CDR3 is 19 residues. J lost 7 bases, V lost 3 bases, and 18 bases had no gene match. Germline lookup yields CDR1 SNHLY and CDR2 FYNNEI. This CDR3 is CASSESGTSGDYAWGEQYF. The CDR3 nucleotides are TGTGCCAGCAGTGAGTCGGGGACTAGCGGGGACTACGCCTGGGGGGAGCAGTACTTC.

The chain combines TRBV4-2 with TRBJ2-7; D is perhaps TRBD1 (6 bases). Germline CDR1 reads LGHNA; CDR2 reads YNFKEQ. The CDR3 has 14 residues. Trimming cost V 3 bases and J 0 bases, with 9 bases left between them. Here the CDR3 reads CASSQGATSYEQYF. CDR3 in DNA: TGTGCCAGCAGCCAGGGGGCGACCTCCTACGAGCAGTACTTC.

The V gene is TRBV7-8, the J gene TRBJ1-1; TRBD1 might be the D (6 bases). V shed 0 bases and J shed 0 bases, with 11 bases lying between them. The CDR3 length is 16 residues. CDR1 and CDR2 (germline): SGHVS, FQNEAQ. The CDR3 nucleotides are TGTGCCAGCAGCTTAGCCGGGACAATTATGAACACTGAAGCTTTCTTT. This encodes CASSLAGTIMNTEAFF.

The chain has TRBV19 and TRBJ2-7, with D perhaps TRBD2 (5 bases). The CDR3 is made up of 15 amino acids. From germline, CDR1 is LNHDA and CDR2 SQIVND (reference sequence). With 9 bases removed from V and 1 base from J, the gap between germline ends came to 19 bases. CDR3 in amino acids: CASSTLPGSSYEQYF. The CDR3 DNA reads TGTGCCAGCTCAACCCTGCCGGGGAGTTCCTACGAGCAGTACTTC.

This rearrangement joins TRBV28 to TRBJ2-1; TRBD2 might be the D (6 bases). With 7 bases removed from V and 1 base from J, the gap between germline ends came to 11 bases. Germline assignment: CDR1 MDHEN and CDR2 SYDVKM. The length of the CDR3 is 14 residues. The CDR3 reads CASTPGASYNEQFF. The DNA of the CDR3 is TGTGCCAGCACGCCGGGAGCGTCCTACAATGAGCAGTTCTTC.

This chain uses TRBV9 with TRBJ1-3, with D maybe TRBD1 (5 bases). V was pared by 4 bases and J by 6 bases, with 20 bases between. This CDR3 has 16 amino acids. Germline CDR1 and CDR2: SGDLS and YYNGEE. The DNA for the CDR3 is TGTGCCAGCAGCACTTACGACAGAGCAGGAGTAAACACCATATATTTT. Amino acid sequence: CASSTYDRAGVNTIYF.

Concerning this clone itself: One junction end disagrees with the germline gene, perhaps due to a read error. At the DNA level, this CDR3 is encoded by other sequences in the same sample as well. The rearrangement links TRBV5-1 to TRBJ1-1; D unclear. CDR3 size: 14 residues. From germline, CDR1 is SGHRS and CDR2 YFSETQ. This CDR3 is CASSTASKNTEAFF. The CDR3 region has the DNA TGCGCCAGCAGCACAGCTTCGAAGAACACTGAGGCTTTCTTT. The full variable domain, its missing parts supplied by reference TRBV5-1 and TRBJ1-1, is KAGVTQTPRYLIKTRGQQVTLSCSPISGHRSVSWYQQTPGQGLQFLFEYFSETQRNKGNFPGRFSGRQFSNSRSEMNVSTLELGDSALYLCASSTASKNTEAFFGQGTRLTVV.

V gene TRBV7-2 combines with J gene TRBJ1-2, with TRBD1 as a possible D gene (6 bases). The CDR3 loop spans 14 amino acids. Germline V gives CDR1 SGHTA, CDR2 FQGNSA. V lost 3 bases to trimming and J lost 8 bases, with 16 bases between them. The CDR3 nucleotides are TGTGCCAGCAGCTTCGATAGGGGGATCCAGGGCTACACCTTC. It translates to CASSFDRGIQGYTF.

This sequence joins TRBV28 and TRBJ2-7; TRBD2 aligns across 10 bases. V shed 5 bases and J 0 bases; nucleotides not matched to a gene: 7. The germline gives CDR1 MDHEN, CDR2 SYDVKM. CDR3 length: 16 amino acids. The CDR3 spells CASSTRTSGNSYEQYF. The CDR3 nucleotides are TGTGCCAGCAGTACTCGGACTAGCGGAAACTCCTACGAGCAGTACTTC.

The rearrangement joins TRBV27 to TRBJ2-7, with TRBD1 matching over 12 bases. This CDR3 comprises 13 residues. The germline V gene has CDR1 MNHEY and CDR2 SMNVEV (reference sequence). Unmatched junction bases numbered 8, after V lost 11 bases and J lost 6 bases. Here the CDR3 reads CAVPGQGAREQYF. The CDR3 coding sequence is TGTGCCGTACCGGGACAGGGGGCGCGCGAGCAGTACTTC.

The chain links TRBV6-5 to TRBJ1-2, with D maybe TRBD1 (5 bases). Trimming left V 3 bases short and J 7 bases short, with 15 bases between. Per the germline V gene, CDR1 is MNHEY and CDR2 is SVGAGI. CDR3 length equals 14 residues. The CDR3 DNA reads TGTGCCAGCAGTTATCGGGGGGGAAGAGGTGGCTACACCTTC. This encodes CASSYRGGRGGYTF.

The chain employs TRBV7-2 and TRBJ1-2; D possibly corresponds to TRBD1 (5 bases). In germline, CDR1 is SGHTA, CDR2 FQGNSA. The CDR3 has 15 residues. Between the trimmed V and J ends, which lost 1 base and 4 bases, there was a span of 13 bases. This chain's CDR3 is CASSLVSGDRYGYTF. The CDR3 DNA follows: TGTGCCAGCAGCTTAGTCTCGGGGGACCGCTATGGCTACACCTTC. The variable domain in full, completed from reference TRBV7-2 and TRBJ1-2, reads GAGVSQSPSNKVTEKGKDVELRCDPISGHTALYWYRQSLGQGLEFLIYFQGNSAPDKSGLPSDRFSAERTGGSVSTLTIQRTQQEDSAVYLCASSLVSGDRYGYTFGSGTRLTVV.

The CDR3: CASSPGQGSDSYEKLFF. The CDR3 DNA reads TGTGCCAGCAGCCCAGGACAGGGGAGTGATTCCTATGAAAAACTGTTTTTT. The chain links TRBV7-9 to TRBJ1-4; 9 bases align to TRBD1. The junction had 13 bases not matched to a gene; V was cut back by 5 bases and J by 6 bases. The germline V gene encodes CDR1 SEHNR and CDR2 FQNEAQ (reference sequence). The CDR3 is made up of 17 amino acids.

This chain connects TRBV13 to TRBJ1-1, with D hard to call. Germline V gene data show CDR1 as PRHDT and CDR2 as FYEKMQ (reference sequence). Trimming left V 1 base short and J 0 bases short, with 15 bases between. There are 17 residues in the CDR3. DNA for the CDR3: TGTGCCAGCAGCTTAGATCACAGAAGGTCCATGAACACTGAAGCTTTCTTT. Translation gives CASSLDHRRSMNTEAFF. Variable domain in full (rest from reference TRBV13 and TRBJ1-1): AAGVIQSPRHLIKEKRETATLKCYPIPRHDTVYWYQQGPGQDPQFLISFYEKMQSDKGSIPDRFSAQQFSDYHSELNMSSLELGDSALYFCASSLDHRRSMNTEAFFGQGTRLTVV.